The 28 T cell receptor beta chains given below trace back to one sample, sequenced in a study of blood T cell repertoires in COVID-19. The assay was immunoSEQ multiplex PCR, and TCRdb's table has in-frame clones only and misses some. In the table there are 150,000 or so clones, 70% to 90% of which are singletons. Material for sequencing was peripheral blood. These receptors were taken from a human donor in a cohort sampled during active COVID-19.

The chain recombines TRBV20-1 with TRBJ2-7; TRBD1 aligns across 8 bases. J gave up 13 bases and V 0 bases, and 5 bases lay outside the gene matches. Germline V lookup: CDR1 DFQATT, CDR2 SNEGSKA (reference sequence). The CDR3 contains 11 residues. CDR3 residues: CSARDKGTGYF. CDR3 bases: TGCAGTGCTAGAGATAAAGGGACAGGATACTTC.

As regards this clone: In the same sample, other DNA sequences code for this CDR3. The chain carries TRBV2 and TRBJ2-1, with D uncertain. The germline V gene encodes CDR1 SNHLY and CDR2 FYNNEI. V was clipped by 6 bases and J by 3 bases, with 3 bases between them. The CDR3 has 11 amino acids. The DNA for the CDR3 is TGTGCCAGCAGCGTCTACAATGAGCAGTTCTTC. Protein product: CASSVYNEQFF.

This sequence joins TRBV19 and TRBJ1-5; 9 nucleotides align to TRBD1. V was clipped by 1 base and J by 5 bases; unmatched bases: 3. CDR1 and CDR2 (germline): LNHDA, SQIVND (reference sequence). The CDR3 totals 15 residues. The CDR3 reads CASSIGNRGHQPQHF. The CDR3 DNA reads TGTGCCAGTAGTATAGGAAACAGGGGGCATCAGCCCCAGCATTTT.

This rearrangement joins TRBV13 to TRBJ2-7, with 11 bases identical to TRBD1. The CDR3 has 14 amino acids. Germline CDR1 is PRHDT and CDR2 is FYEKMQ (reference sequence). Losses at the gene ends were 4 bases for V and 6 bases for J; bases not matched to a gene: 5. DNA of the CDR3: TGTGCCAGCAGCTCCGGACAGGGGGCGAGCGAGCAGTACTTC. Its protein product is CASSSGQGASEQYF. Filled out from reference TRBV13 and TRBJ2-7, the complete variable domain reads AAGVIQSPRHLIKEKRETATLKCYPIPRHDTVYWYQQGPGQDPQFLISFYEKMQSDKGSIPDRFSAQQFSDYHSELNMSSLELGDSALYFCASSSGQGASEQYFGPGTRLTVT.

CDR3 amino acids: CASWDREIYGYTF. The CDR3 bases are TGTGCCAGCTGGGACAGGGAGATCTATGGCTACACCTTC. V usage is TRBV27 and J usage is TRBJ1-2, with 9 bases that match TRBD1. There are 13 residues in the CDR3. In germline, CDR1 is MNHEY, CDR2 SMNVEV (reference sequence). V lost 8 bases and J lost 4; bases outside the gene matches: 5.

The chain carries TRBV4-3 and TRBJ1-6; no definite D call. The CDR3 sequence is 13 residues long. CDR1 is LGHNA and CDR2 is YSLEER in the germline V gene. The V and J ends lost 1 base and 14 bases respectively, with 12 bases between them. Written as DNA, the CDR3 is TGCGCCAGCAGCCAAGTTCCGGCGGAAACCCTCCACTTT. It encodes CASSQVPAETLHF.

In its sample, this clone was seen a few times. This chain connects TRBV19 to TRBJ2-7; possibly TRBD2 for D (6 bases). In germline, CDR1 is LNHDA, CDR2 SQIVND (reference sequence). The CDR3 covers 17 residues. Trimming shortened V by 4 bases and J by 7 bases, and 26 bases separated the two germline ends. CDR3 DNA sequence: TGTGCCAGTAGTAGTAGCGGCCAAGGGGTTAGGTCGGGTGAGCAGTACTTC. Residues: CASSSSGQGVRSGEQYF. Filled out from reference TRBV19 and TRBJ2-7, the complete variable domain reads DGGITQSPKYLFRKEGQNVTLSCEQNLNHDAMYWYRQDPGQGLRLIYYSQIVNDFQKGDIAEGYSVSREKKESFPLTVTSAQKNPTAFYLCASSSSGQGVRSGEQYFGPGTRLTVT.

The CDR3 here is CAIRTSGASTDTQYF. CDR3 nucleotide sequence: TGTGCCATCAGGACTAGCGGCGCTAGCACAGATACGCAGTATTTT. The V and J genes are TRBV10-3 and TRBJ2-3, with 9 positions matching TRBD2. The CDR3 is made up of 15 amino acids. Germline assignment: CDR1 ENHRY and CDR2 SYGVKD. Losses at the gene ends were 6 bases for V and 0 bases for J; bases not matched to a gene: 4.

This clone was seen only a few times. The J gene is TRBJ1-1, the V gene TRBV7-9; a weak D match, TRBD1 (5 bases). Deletions cut 4 bases from V and 1 base from J, with 13 bases between. Germline lookup yields CDR1 SEHNR and CDR2 FQNEAQ (reference sequence). This CDR3 is 15 amino acids long. CDR3 nucleotide sequence: TGTGCCAGCAGCTGGGGCGGACACTGGAACACTGAAGCTTTCTTT. Its translation: CASSWGGHWNTEAFF.

This chain links TRBV28 with TRBJ2-5; 8 bases line up with TRBD1. The CDR3 sequence is 15 residues long. Germline V lookup: CDR1 MDHEN, CDR2 SYDVKM. V lost 6 bases and J lost 5; bases outside the gene matches: 11. CDR3 loop: CASSLLDRELETQYF. The CDR3 region has the DNA TGTGCCAGCAGCCTCTTGGACAGGGAGTTGGAGACCCAGTACTTC.

This clone was seen more than once but under ten times. The J gene is TRBJ1-2, the V gene TRBV27, with 7 bases matching TRBD1. Germline V gene lookup returns CDR1 MNHEY and CDR2 SMNVEV (reference sequence). This CDR3 is built from 11 residues. V lost 7 bases and J lost 8; bases outside the gene matches: 4. This CDR3 is CASMTGNGYTF. CDR3 DNA sequence: TGTGCCAGCATGACAGGGAACGGCTACACCTTC.

Note on this clone: One junction end does not reproduce the germline sequence, and a read error may be involved. V is TRBV6-5 and J is TRBJ2-7, with D possibly TRBD2 on 6 matching bases. Per germline, CDR1 MNHEY and CDR2 SVGAGI. There are 14 residues in the CDR3. CDR3 nucleotides: TGTGCCAGCAGTGACTCTGGGGGGAGCTACGAGCAGTACTTC. Translation gives CASSDSGGSYEQYF.

The chain links TRBV7-2 to TRBJ2-2, with D unresolved. CDR1 is SGHTA and CDR2 is FQGNSA in the germline V gene. This CDR3 is 15 amino acids long. V shed 3 bases and J shed 0 bases, with 8 bases lying between them. The CDR3 protein is CASSLVRTNTGELFF. As DNA, the CDR3 is TGTGCCAGCAGCTTGGTCAGAACGAACACCGGGGAGCTGTTTTTT.

This rearrangement joins TRBV6-6 to TRBJ2-5; D may be TRBD1 (6 bases). Germline CDR1 is MNHNY and CDR2 is SVGAGI (reference sequence). The CDR3 extends over 16 amino acids. V was cut by 2 bases and J by 3 bases, with 16 bases left in between. CDR3 region: CASSYGYPQGKETQYF. The DNA of the CDR3 is TGTGCCAGCAGTTACGGTTATCCACAGGGAAAAGAGACCCAGTACTTC.

This chain uses TRBV24-1 with TRBJ2-3; tentatively, D is TRBD1 (5 bases). CDR3 length: 16 residues. Germline CDR1 KGHDR, CDR2 SFDVKD. V was cut by 0 bases and J by 6 bases, with 15 bases left in between. This CDR3 is CATSDLPQGWSDTQYF. The DNA of the CDR3 is TGTGCCACCAGTGATTTGCCCCAGGGATGGTCGGATACGCAGTATTTT.

The chain has TRBV3-1 (or the pseudogene TRBV3-2) and TRBJ2-2; tentatively, D is TRBD1 (6 bases). The germline CDR1 and CDR2 sequences are LGHDT and YNNKEL (reference sequence). The V and J ends lost 4 bases and 4 bases respectively, with 10 bases between them. This CDR3 has 14 residues. Written as DNA, the CDR3 is TGTGCCAGCAGCCGTGGGGGCGTCACCGGGGAGCTGTTTTTT. It specifies CASSRGGVTGELFF.

This chain links TRBV19 with TRBJ2-1; 8 bases map to TRBD2. Looked up from germline, CDR1 is LNHDA and CDR2 is SQIVND (reference sequence). This CDR3 is 15 amino acids long. The V and J ends lost 4 bases and 4 bases, in that order; junction bases with no gene match: 6. CDR3 sequence (DNA): TGTGCCAGTAGTAAAACTAGCGGACCATACAATGAGCAGTTCTTC. Its protein product is CASSKTSGPYNEQFF.

The gene calls are TRBV5-5 and TRBJ1-1, with D uncertain. From germline, CDR1 is SGHKS and CDR2 YYEKEE (reference sequence). The CDR3 runs 14 residues. The ends were cut back, 5 bases at V and 6 bases at J, with 17 bases in the middle. CDR3 DNA: TGTGCCAGCAGTCCCGTACAGCTGCAATCTGAAGCTTTCTTT. It is translated as CASSPVQLQSEAFF.

The chain links TRBV30 to TRBJ1-2; D uncertain. The CDR3 is 13 residues long. In germline, CDR1 is GTSNPN, CDR2 SVGIG (reference sequence). Trimming took 3 bases from V and 4 from J, leaving 12 bases between them. The CDR3 here is CAWREAGSYGYTF. For the CDR3, the DNA is TGTGCCTGGAGAGAGGCGGGGAGCTATGGCTACACCTTC. Variable domain in full (rest from reference TRBV30 and TRBJ1-2): SQTIHQWPATLVQPVGSPLSLECTVEGTSNPNLYWYRQAAGRGLQLLFYSVGIGQISSEVPQNLSASRPQDRQFILSSKKLLLSDSGFYLCAWREAGSYGYTFGSGTRLTVV.

The chain carries TRBV20-1 and TRBJ1-1, with D possibly TRBD1 on 5 matching bases. The V end lost 6 bases, the J end lost 8 bases, and 10 bases lay between the germline ends. Germline CDR1 DFQATT, CDR2 SNEGSKA (reference sequence). The length of the CDR3 is 10 residues. CDR3 region: CSAHGAEAFF. DNA of the CDR3: TGCAGTGCCCATGGGGCGGAAGCTTTCTTT.

The rearrangement uses TRBV27 and TRBJ2-7, with D tentatively TRBD1 (6 bases). Germline-derived CDR1 and CDR2 are MNHEY and SMNVEV (reference sequence). This CDR3 has 14 residues. V lost 1 base, J lost 4 bases, and 11 bases lay in between. The CDR3 spells CASSLFRGAYEQYF. CDR3 sequence (DNA): TGTGCCAGCAGTTTATTCAGGGGCGCATACGAGCAGTACTTC.

The chain combines TRBV2 with TRBJ1-4; 10 positions match TRBD1. Trimming removed 9 bases from V and 8 bases from J; junction bases left unmatched: 12. From germline, CDR1 is SNHLY and CDR2 FYNNEI. This CDR3 spans 15 amino acids. This CDR3 reads CARGQGIGIGEKLFF. The CDR3 DNA sequence: TGTGCCAGGGGACAGGGGATCGGTATAGGAGAAAAACTGTTTTTT. The full variable domain, completed using reference TRBV2 and TRBJ1-4, is EPEVTQTPSHQVTQMGQEVILRCVPISNHLYFYWYRQILGQKVEFLVSFYNNEISEKSEIFDDQFSVERPDGSNFTLKIRSTKLEDSAMYFCARGQGIGIGEKLFFGSGTQLSVL.

This chain links TRBV29-1 with TRBJ1-1; TRBD1 matches at 9 bases. With V trimmed by 7 bases and J by 1 base, 7 bases remained unmatched. The CDR3 has 14 residues. CDR1 SQVTM and CDR2 ANQGSEA come from the germline V gene. CDR3 sequence (DNA): TGCAGCGCCGGGACAGGGAGGGGGAACACTGAAGCTTTCTTT. Translation: CSAGTGRGNTEAFF. Full variable domain (remainder filled in from reference TRBV29-1 and TRBJ1-1): SAVISQKPSRDICQRGTSLTIQCQVDSQVTMMFWYRQQPGQSLTLIATANQGSEATYESGFVIDKFPISRPNLTFSTLTVSNMSPEDSSIYLCSAGTGRGNTEAFFGQGTRLTVV.

Only a few counts were recorded for this clone. V and J are TRBV5-4 and TRBJ2-3, with 7 bases that match TRBD2. V shed 5 bases and J 3 bases; nucleotides not matched to a gene: 6. The CDR3 extends over 14 amino acids. Germline loops: CDR1 SGHNT, CDR2 YYREEE (reference sequence). The CDR3 spells CASSPGGRTDTQYF. CDR3 sequence (DNA): TGTGCCAGCAGTCCGGGGGGACGAACAGATACGCAGTATTTT.

In DNA, the CDR3 is TGTGCCAGCAGCGTAGGGACAGGGACCTACAATGAGCAGTTCTTC. Translated: CASSVGTGTYNEQFF. The chain carries TRBV9 and TRBJ2-1, with 8 bases matching TRBD1. This CDR3 spans 15 amino acids. V was pared by 0 bases and J by 2 bases, with 1 base of the junction left unmatched. From germline, CDR1 is SGDLS and CDR2 YYNGEE.

V usage is TRBV6-5 and J usage is TRBJ2-5; TRBD2 matches 9 bases. V shed 2 bases and J 4 bases; nucleotides not matched to a gene: 5. There are 15 residues in the CDR3. CDR1 and CDR2 from the germline V gene are MNHEY and SVGAGI. CDR3 loop: CASSYTRGGGETQYF. For the CDR3, the DNA is TGTGCCAGCAGTTACACCCGCGGGGGGGGAGAGACCCAGTACTTC.

V gene TRBV7-2 combines with J gene TRBJ2-1, with 7 bases that match TRBD2. CDR3 length: 16 residues. Looked up from germline, CDR1 is SGHTA and CDR2 is FQGNSA. The trim removed 1 base at V and 0 bases at J, leaving 3 bases unmatched. CDR3 nucleotide sequence: TGTGCCAGCAGCTTAGAGGCGGGAGCCTCCTACAATGAGCAGTTCTTC. The encoded protein is CASSLEAGASYNEQFF.

This rearrangement joins TRBV4-3 to TRBJ1-2, with D maybe TRBD1 (6 bases). This CDR3 is built from 16 residues. Germline-derived CDR1 and CDR2 are LGHNA and YSLEER. The V end was cut by 4 bases, the J end by 6 bases, with 21 bases between. The CDR3 sequence: CASSLQTPGAPDGYTF. The CDR3 DNA follows: TGCGCCAGCAGCCTCCAGACCCCAGGGGCTCCTGATGGCTACACCTTC.